The 4 T cell receptor beta chains below come from one sample, sequenced in a study of T cell clonality in common variable immunodeficiency. TCRdb's copy holds only in-frame clones and misses some; the assay was immunoSEQ multiplex PCR. The counts give some 64,000 clones, none of them seen only once; roughly 1.6% is held by the top ten. The sequenced sample was peripheral blood mononuclear cells. Receptor source: a person between 18 and 70 years old in good health.

This clone was found many times. The CDR3 end is not reached by the read, which stops 3 residues before it; the germline J gene fills it in. The sample contains more than one DNA sequence encoding this CDR3. The chain recombines TRBV6-1 with TRBJ2-7; D remains ambiguous. Germline assignment: CDR1 MNHNS and CDR2 SASEGT. The ends were cut back, 1 base at V and 3 bases at J, with 4 bases in the middle. CDR3 size: 12 residues. The chain's CDR3 is CASSEVSYEQYF. The covered CDR3 bases are TGTGCCAGCAGTGAAGTCAGCTACGAG.

This clone was picked up many times. Read coverage stops 3 residues before the CDR3 terminus; the germline J gene supplies the remainder. The chain employs TRBV2 and TRBJ1-5; TRBD1 matches 8 bases. The CDR3 sequence is 14 residues long. V lost 8 bases to trimming and J lost 7 bases; unmatched junction nucleotides: 10. Germline CDR1 SNHLY, CDR2 FYNNEI. The covered CDR3 bases are TGTGCCAGCCAGAGCGGACAGGGTGGACAGCCC. This gives the protein CASQSGQGGQP. The whole CDR3 protein reads CASQSGQGGQPQHF.

This clone was seen many times. The read falls 3 residues short of the CDR3 end, and the missing part is taken from the germline J gene. This chain links TRBV13 with TRBJ2-3, with D unclear. CDR1 is PRHDT, CDR2 FYEKMQ, per germline (reference sequence). V lost 2 bases to trimming and J lost 5 bases, with 8 bases between them. The CDR3 contains 13 residues. The sequenced part of the CDR3 DNA is TGTGCCAGCAGCTTATGGTCCGGAGATACG. This sequence encodes CASSLWSGDT. The full CDR3 protein reads CASSLWSGDTQYF.

The sample holds many counts of this clone. Incomplete CDR3 DNA: TGTGCCAGTAGTCTTACTAGCGGGAGTTTTGATACG. Amino acid sequence: CASSLTSGSFDT. The complete CDR3 sequence is CASSLTSGSFDTQYF. V usage is TRBV19 and J usage is TRBJ2-3; 11 bases align to TRBD2. The CDR3 end is not reached by the read, which stops 3 residues before it; the germline J gene fills it in. The CDR3 covers 15 residues. J was trimmed by 6 bases and V by 5 bases; bases with no gene match: 7. Per the germline V gene, CDR1 is LNHDA and CDR2 is SQIVND (reference sequence).